A single T cell receptor beta chain is shown here with its context. Losses at the gene ends were 4 bases for V and 0 bases for J; bases not matched to a gene: 11. CDR1 and CDR2 (germline): SNHLY, FYNNEI. The CDR3 covers 18 residues. The sample originates from a study of blood T cell repertoires in COVID-19. Overall study: Nucleic acid was either cDNA or gDNA, and it came from T cells, B-cell-depleted T cells, or PBMCs.

Sequencing used immunoSEQ multiplex PCR; TCRdb keeps in-frame clones, though not all of them. The data contain approximately 170,000 clones, more than 70% of them singletons. The genes are TRBV2 and TRBJ2-5, with TRBD2 matching over 10 bases. The source is a woman aged 70-85 years who had recovered from COVID-19. The sample taken for sequencing was peripheral blood. The CDR3 nucleotides read TGTGCCAGCAGTGCCTGGTTAGCGGGGGGCCACGACCAAGAGACCCAGTACTTC. Protein: CASSAWLAGGHDQETQYF.